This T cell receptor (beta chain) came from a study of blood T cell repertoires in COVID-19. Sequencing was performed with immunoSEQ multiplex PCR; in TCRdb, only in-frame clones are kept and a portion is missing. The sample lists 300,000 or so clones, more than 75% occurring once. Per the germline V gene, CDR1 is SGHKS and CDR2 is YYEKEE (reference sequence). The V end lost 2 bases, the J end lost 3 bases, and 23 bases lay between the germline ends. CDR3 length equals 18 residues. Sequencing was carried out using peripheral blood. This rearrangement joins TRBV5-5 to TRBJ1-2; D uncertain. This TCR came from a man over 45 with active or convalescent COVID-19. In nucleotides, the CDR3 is TGTGCCAGCAGCTTTGAGGGATCCGTTGGACCCGGGGACTATGGCTACACCTTC. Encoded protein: CASSFEGSVGPGDYGYTF.